This T cell receptor (beta chain) was identified in a study of CD8 T cells in Susac syndrome. RNA was extracted with the RNeasy kit, and a quantity of about 0.45 to 1 ug was reverse transcribed using random hexamers. Multiplex immunoSEQ PCR targeted 54 Vbeta and 13 Jbeta TCR beta segments. A single record per CDR3 protein comes from TCRdb applying MiXCR to the immunoSEQ multiplex PCR reads. The sample lists more than 70,000 distinct CDR3 sequences, roughly 94% seen once, with about 0.48% in the top ten. The J segment lost 3 bases and the V segment lost 2 bases, leaving 3 bases of the junction unmatched. The CDR3 loop spans 14 amino acids.

The receptor comes from a human donor with Susac syndrome. This chain uses TRBV12-3 or TRBV12-4 with TRBJ1-1; 7 positions agree with TRBD1. Sample: CD8+ T cells from PBMCs. CDR3 region: CASSLKGADTEAFF. The CDR3 DNA is TGTGCCAGCAGTTTAAAGGGGGCGGACACTGAAGCTTTCTTT.